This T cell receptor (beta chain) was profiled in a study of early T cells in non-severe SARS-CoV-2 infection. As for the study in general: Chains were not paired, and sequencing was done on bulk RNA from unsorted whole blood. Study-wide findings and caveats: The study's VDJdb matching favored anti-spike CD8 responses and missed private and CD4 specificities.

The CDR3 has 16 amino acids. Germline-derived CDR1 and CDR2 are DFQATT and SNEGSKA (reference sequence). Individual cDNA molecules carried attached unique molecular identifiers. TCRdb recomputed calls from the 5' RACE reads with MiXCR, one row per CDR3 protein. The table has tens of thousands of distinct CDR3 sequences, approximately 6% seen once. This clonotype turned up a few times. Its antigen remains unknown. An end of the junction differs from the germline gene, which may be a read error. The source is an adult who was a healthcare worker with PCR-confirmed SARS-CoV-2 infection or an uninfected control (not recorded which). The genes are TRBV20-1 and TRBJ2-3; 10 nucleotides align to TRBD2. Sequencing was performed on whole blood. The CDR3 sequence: CSATPLVAGGRGTHYF. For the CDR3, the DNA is TGCAGTGCTACTCCCCTGGTAGCGGGGGGCCGAGGCACGCACTATTTT.